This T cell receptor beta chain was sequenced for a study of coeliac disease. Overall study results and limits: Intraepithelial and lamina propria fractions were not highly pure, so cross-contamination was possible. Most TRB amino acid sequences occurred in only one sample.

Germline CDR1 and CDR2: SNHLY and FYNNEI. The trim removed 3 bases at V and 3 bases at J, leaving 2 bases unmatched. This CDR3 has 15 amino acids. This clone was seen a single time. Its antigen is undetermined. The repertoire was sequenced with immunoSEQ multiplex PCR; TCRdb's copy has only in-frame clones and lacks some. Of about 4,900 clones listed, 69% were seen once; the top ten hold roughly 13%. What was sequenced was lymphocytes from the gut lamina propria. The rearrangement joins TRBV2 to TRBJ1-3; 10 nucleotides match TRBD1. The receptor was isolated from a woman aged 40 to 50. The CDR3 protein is CASSETGGRGNTIYF. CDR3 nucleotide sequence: TGTGCCAGCAGTGAGACAGGGGGCCGTGGAAACACCATATATTTT.